This TCR beta chain was sequenced in a study of cytomegalovirus exposure and HLA in healthy donors. The overall study: In an early release, HLA-typed donors contributed tens of millions of unique TCR sequences. Overall study results and limits: In vitro data verified a few CMV-associated chains as specific for CMV antigens. The study had only CMV serostatus as immune exposure information. An analysis was carried out at a later point. It showed that HLA-associated TCR beta chains were more clonally expanded than equally common non-associated chains.

Both 60 Vbeta primers and 13 Jbeta primers went into the PCR. Libraries were prepared by immunoSEQ multiplex PCR; TCRdb keeps only in-frame clonotypes and omits some of them. In the table there are under 300,000 clones, over 70% of which are singletons. The CDR3 extends over 17 amino acids. Germline loops: CDR1 MDHEN, CDR2 SYDVKM. V shed 1 base, J shed 8 bases, and the junction held 12 bases outside the gene matches. For this clone: As yet, its antigen is unknown.

The sequence was collected from an older woman in good health and CMV-seropositive. This chain links TRBV28 with TRBJ2-1; 9 bases map to TRBD1. The source material was PBMCs. The CDR3 is CASSLFLRDRDGDEQFF. The CDR3 nucleotides are TGTGCCAGCAGTTTATTCCTCCGGGACAGGGACGGGGATGAGCAGTTCTTC.